The 21 T cell receptor beta chains listed next were all sequenced from one sample in a study of CD8 T cells in Susac syndrome. Roughly 0.45 to 1 ug RNA was reverse transcribed with random hexamers. TCRdb fed the immunoSEQ multiplex PCR reads into MiXCR, producing one record per CDR3 protein. This sample carries some 450,000 distinct CDR3 sequences, around 85% of them seen once, and the ten largest clones take about 0.12%. Sequenced: CD8+ T cells from PBMCs. The source is a human donor with multiple sclerosis.

Only one count was recorded for this clonotype. This chain joins TRBV27 and TRBJ2-7; 7 nucleotides line up with TRBD2. The CDR3 is 17 amino acids. Germline V lookup: CDR1 MNHEY, CDR2 SMNVEV (reference sequence). V lost 5 bases and J lost 0; bases outside the gene matches: 13. The CDR3, as DNA: TGTGCCAGCAGTCCTATATTTCGGGAGGACACCTCCTACGAGCAGTACTTC. Translation gives CASSPIFREDTSYEQYF.

This clonotype was seen a handful of times. The chain recombines TRBV27 with TRBJ2-1, with a tentative D call TRBD1 (6 bases). This CDR3 has 15 amino acids. Per the germline V gene, CDR1 is MNHEY and CDR2 is SMNVEV (reference sequence). Trimming took off 4 bases at V and 1 base at J, with 11 bases between the two ends. Written as DNA, the CDR3 is TGTGCCAGCAGTTGGGGGCTAGCTTCCTACAATGAGCAGTTCTTC. Its protein product is CASSWGLASYNEQFF.

The chain joins TRBV27 to TRBJ2-1; 12 bases are shared with TRBD2. CDR3 length: 15 residues. The V gene's germline CDR1 is MNHEY and CDR2 SMNVEV (reference sequence). J lost 5 bases, V lost 5 bases, and 4 bases had no gene match. The CDR3 DNA sequence: TGTGCCAGCAGTCTATGGACTAGCGGGAACAATGAGCAGTTCTTC. Its protein is CASSLWTSGNNEQFF.

The gene calls are TRBV6-1 and TRBJ1-1; D gene uncertain. The CDR3 loop spans 15 amino acids. CDR1 is MNHNS and CDR2 is SASEGT in the germline V gene. V gave up 7 bases and J gave up 1 base, with 16 bases separating them. The CDR3 region has the DNA TGTGCCAGCACCCCAGACTTCGCGCCGAACACTGAAGCTTTCTTT. Amino acid sequence: CASTPDFAPNTEAFF.

Here the CDR3 reads CASSIGTGDGYTF. For the CDR3, the DNA is TGTGCCAGTAGTATTGGGACAGGGGATGGCTACACCTTC. This chain connects TRBV19 to TRBJ1-2, with TRBD1 matching over 10 bases. Germline CDR1 LNHDA, CDR2 SQIVND (reference sequence). The CDR3 loop spans 13 amino acids. The junction had 1 base not matched to a gene; V was cut back by 3 bases and J by 6 bases.

This clonotype was seen once. The chain combines TRBV10-3 with TRBJ1-1; D perhaps matches TRBD1 (6 bases). V lost 6 bases to trimming and J lost 0 bases, with 14 bases between them. The CDR3 is made up of 15 amino acids. Per germline, CDR1 ENHRY and CDR2 SYGVKD. The CDR3 protein is CAISPGRDMNTEAFF. CDR3 DNA: TGTGCCATCAGCCCCGGACGGGACATGAACACTGAAGCTTTCTTT.

The chain links TRBV12-3 or TRBV12-4 to TRBJ2-2; D possibly corresponds to TRBD2 (5 bases). The CDR3 is 13 amino acids. V lost 6 bases, J lost 4 bases, and 9 bases lay in between. The chain's CDR3 is CASRLLGTGELFF. In nucleotides, the CDR3 is TGTGCCAGCAGATTACTAGGCACCGGGGAGCTGTTTTTT.

The V gene is TRBV20-1, the J gene TRBJ1-6; TRBD1 is a possible D gene (5 bases). V lost 6 bases and J 9 bases, leaving 21 bases between the germline ends. CDR1 DFQATT and CDR2 SNEGSKA come from the germline V gene (reference sequence). The CDR3 is 15 amino acids. CDR3 DNA: TGCAGTGCCCGGGGGGAGTCTCTATCTCCTTCACCCCTCCACTTT. This translates into CSARGESLSPSPLHF.

This clonotype was counted a few times. The chain employs TRBV11-2 and TRBJ1-1; D perhaps matches TRBD1 (5 bases). V lost 1 base and J lost 0, with 12 bases in between. Germline V gives CDR1 SGHAT, CDR2 FQNNGV. This CDR3 contains 16 residues. CDR3 in amino acids: CASSLVGTSMNTEAFF. The CDR3 nucleotides read TGTGCCAGCAGCTTAGTAGGGACTTCTATGAACACTGAAGCTTTCTTT. Drawing the rest from reference TRBV11-2 and TRBJ1-1, the complete variable domain is EAGVAQSPRYKIIEKRQSVAFWCNPISGHATLYWYQQILGQGPKLLIQFQNNGVVDDSQLPKDRFSAERLKGVDSTLKIQPAKLEDSAVYLCASSLVGTSMNTEAFFGQGTRLTVV.

The chain employs TRBV14 and TRBJ2-7; D is perhaps TRBD2 (6 bases). Germline V gene sequence: CDR1 SGHDN, CDR2 FVKESK. V was pared by 1 base and J by 3 bases, with 13 bases between. This CDR3 is 15 amino acids long. CDR3 DNA: TGTGCCAGCAGCCAAGTTCCGGGGGTTTTCTACGAGCAGTACTTC. Amino acid sequence: CASSQVPGVFYEQYF. Complete variable domain (other parts from reference TRBV14 and TRBJ2-7): EAGVTQFPSHSVIEKGQTVTLRCDPISGHDNLYWYRRVMGKEIKFLLHFVKESKQDESGMPNNRFLAERTGGTYSTLKVQPAELEDSGVYFCASSQVPGVFYEQYFGPGTRLTVT.

The genes are TRBV19 and TRBJ2-5; D possibly corresponds to TRBD2 (5 bases). The length of the CDR3 is 14 residues. The germline gives CDR1 LNHDA, CDR2 SQIVND (reference sequence). V was clipped by 3 bases and J by 3 bases, with 11 bases between them. The CDR3 region has the DNA TGTGCCAGTAGTATGCCGGGGTGGGAAGAGACCCAGTACTTC. This gives the protein CASSMPGWEETQYF. The entire variable domain, with the rest obtained from reference TRBV19 and TRBJ2-5, is as follows: DGGITQSPKYLFRKEGQNVTLSCEQNLNHDAMYWYRQDPGQGLRLIYYSQIVNDFQKGDIAEGYSVSREKKESFPLTVTSAQKNPTAFYLCASSMPGWEETQYFGPGTRLLVL.

V gene TRBV29-1 combines with J gene TRBJ1-1; 9 bases line up with TRBD1. From germline, CDR1 is SQVTM and CDR2 ANQGSEA. This CDR3 contains 13 residues. J was trimmed by 2 bases and V by 7 bases; bases with no gene match: 5. CDR3 protein: CSADRGENTEAFF. DNA of the CDR3: TGCAGCGCGGACAGGGGTGAAAACACTGAAGCTTTCTTT.

The chain recombines TRBV29-1 with TRBJ2-2, with unresolved D. The CDR3 sequence is 12 residues long. In germline, CDR1 is SQVTM, CDR2 ANQGSEA. Trimming pared 5 bases from V and 3 bases from J, leaving 7 bases between. The CDR3 reads CSVLWDTGELFF. The CDR3 DNA reads TGCAGCGTTCTATGGGACACCGGGGAGCTGTTTTTT.

The chain uses TRBV7-3 and TRBJ2-2; D ambiguous. The V end lost 2 bases, the J end lost 4 bases, and 11 bases lay between the germline ends. The germline V gene has CDR1 SGHTA and CDR2 FQGTGA. The CDR3 loop spans 15 amino acids. CDR3: CASSLWESGTGELFF. The CDR3 DNA reads as TGTGCCAGCAGCTTATGGGAATCGGGCACCGGGGAGCTGTTTTTT.

The V gene is TRBV10-2, the J gene TRBJ2-7; D may be TRBD1 (6 bases). CDR1 is WSHSY and CDR2 is SAAADI in the germline V gene. This CDR3 is built from 13 residues. Trimming pared 7 bases from V and 3 bases from J, leaving 13 bases between. For the CDR3, the DNA is TGCGCCAGCACTTGGGACACAAGCTACGAGCAGTACTTC. Its translation is CASTWDTSYEQYF.

The chain combines TRBV4-2 with TRBJ2-7, with TRBD2 identical over 15 bases. The CDR3 contains 17 residues. V lost 0 bases and J lost 4; bases outside the gene matches: 4. The germline gives CDR1 LGHNA, CDR2 YNFKEQ. CDR3 protein: CASSQEGLAGGPYEQYF. The DNA for the CDR3 is TGTGCCAGCAGCCAAGAAGGACTAGCGGGAGGGCCTTACGAGCAGTACTTC.

CDR3 nucleotide sequence: TGTGCCAGCAGTTTAACCGGACAGGGTCTTAGGACTGAAGCTTTCTTT. As protein: CASSLTGQGLRTEAFF. This chain joins TRBV27 and TRBJ1-1; TRBD1 agrees at 8 bases. V gave up 2 bases and J gave up 5 bases; unmatched junction bases: 10. This CDR3 spans 16 amino acids. Germline-derived CDR1 and CDR2 are MNHEY and SMNVEV (reference sequence).

The CDR3 DNA sequence: TGTGCCAGCAGCGCCATGAGGGAAGTTTGGGACACTGAAGCTTTCTTT. Translating gives CASSAMREVWDTEAFF. The V gene is TRBV11-2, the J gene TRBJ1-1; D not resolved. Trimming pared 5 bases from V and 3 bases from J, leaving 19 bases between. The CDR3 contains 16 residues. From germline, CDR1 is SGHAT and CDR2 FQNNGV.

This chain uses TRBV20-1 with TRBJ2-1; D ambiguous. Germline values: CDR1 DFQATT, CDR2 SNEGSKA (reference sequence). V was pared by 5 bases and J by 8 bases, with 19 bases between. CDR3 length: 14 amino acids. CDR3 DNA sequence: TGCAGTGCTCAGGAGCTCCATAGAATTTATGAGCAGTTCTTC. Amino acid sequence: CSAQELHRIYEQFF.

The V and J genes are TRBV6-5 and TRBJ1-2; D gene ambiguous. Germline V gives CDR1 MNHEY, CDR2 SVGAGI. V was trimmed by 6 bases and J by 8 bases, leaving 10 bases between them. The CDR3 totals 11 residues. CDR3 sequence: CASSNSWGYTF. The DNA of the CDR3 is TGTGCCAGCAGCAACTCGTGGGGCTACACCTTC.

The V gene is TRBV30, the J gene TRBJ2-2; 10 positions agree with TRBD1. Germline V CDR1 and CDR2: GTSNPN, SVGIG (reference sequence). V lost 5 bases and J lost 7; bases outside the gene matches: 7. The CDR3 extends over 14 amino acids. The CDR3 spells CAWAPGQGNGELFF. CDR3 coding DNA: TGTGCCTGGGCTCCGGGACAGGGGAACGGGGAGCTGTTTTTT.